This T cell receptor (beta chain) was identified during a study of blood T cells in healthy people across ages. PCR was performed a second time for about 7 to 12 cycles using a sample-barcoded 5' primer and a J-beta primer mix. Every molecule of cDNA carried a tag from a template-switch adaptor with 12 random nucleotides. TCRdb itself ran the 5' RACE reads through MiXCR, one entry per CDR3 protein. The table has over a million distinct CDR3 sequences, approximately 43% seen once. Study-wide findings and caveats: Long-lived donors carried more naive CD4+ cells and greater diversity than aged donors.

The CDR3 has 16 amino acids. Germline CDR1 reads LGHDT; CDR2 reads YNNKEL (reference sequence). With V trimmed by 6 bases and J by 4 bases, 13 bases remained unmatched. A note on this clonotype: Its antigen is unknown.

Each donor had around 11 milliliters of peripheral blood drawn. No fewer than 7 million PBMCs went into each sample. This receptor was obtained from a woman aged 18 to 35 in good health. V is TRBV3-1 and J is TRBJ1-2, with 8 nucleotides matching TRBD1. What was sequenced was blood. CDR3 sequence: CASSNSLGQGLYGYTF. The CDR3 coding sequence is TGTGCCAGCAGTAATAGCCTCGGACAGGGCCTCTATGGCTACACCTTC.